Each of the 24 T cell receptor beta chains below was sequenced from the same sample in a study of read filtering for tumor transcriptome and immune sequencing. Molecular barcoded adaptors covering alpha/delta and beta/gamma chains were used on 400 to 450 ng RNA. TCRdb recomputed calls from the reads with MiXCR, one row per CDR3 protein. The sample carries about 93,000 distinct CDR3 sequences, 20% to 25% recorded once. Sequencing was performed on a population of CD138-negative cells sorted from bone marrow. These receptors were obtained from a donor older than 35 with multiple myeloma.

This clonotype came up many times. The chain has TRBV27 and TRBJ2-7; TRBD2 matches 13 bases. This CDR3 contains 17 residues. Trimming at V came to 5 bases and at J to 3 bases, leaving 10 bases not matched to a gene. CDR1 and CDR2 from the germline V gene are MNHEY and SMNVEV (reference sequence). CDR3 sequence: CASSRTSGGARLYEQYF. In nucleotides, the CDR3 is TGTGCCAGCAGTCGGACTAGCGGGGGCGCCCGGCTCTACGAGCAGTACTTC.

V usage is TRBV5-1 and J usage is TRBJ1-5, with D uncertain. Trimming stripped 2 bases from V and 3 bases from J, with 9 bases between. Per germline, CDR1 SGHRS and CDR2 YFSETQ. The CDR3 covers 14 residues. CDR3 nucleotides: TGCGCCAGCAGCTTTGACGGTCCCAATCAGCCCCAGCATTTT. Protein product: CASSFDGPNQPQHF.

In this sample, this clonotype turned up many times. V usage is TRBV2 and J usage is TRBJ1-4; TRBD1 might be the D (6 bases). With 6 bases removed from V and 0 bases from J, the gap between germline ends came to 11 bases. The germline gives CDR1 SNHLY, CDR2 FYNNEI. There are 15 residues in the CDR3. CDR3 sequence reads: CASRDRSATNEKLFF. CDR3 coding DNA: TGTGCCAGCAGGGACAGATCTGCAACTAATGAAAAACTGTTTTTT.

This chain joins TRBV5-1 and TRBJ1-4; 8 bases line up with TRBD1. CDR3 length: 16 residues. V lost 4 bases and J lost 6; bases outside the gene matches: 11. Germline V gene sequence: CDR1 SGHRS, CDR2 YFSETQ. The DNA of the CDR3 is TGCGCCAGCAGCGCGGGCCCGACAGGGGCTGATGAAAAACTGTTTTTT. Amino acids: CASSAGPTGADEKLFF.

This clonotype was seen ten or more times. The chain carries TRBV2 and TRBJ2-6, with no clear D. Germline-derived CDR1 and CDR2 are SNHLY and FYNNEI. V was pared by 6 bases and J by 0 bases, with 18 bases between. CDR3 length: 18 amino acids. CDR3 sequence reads: CASSRNNRVSSGANVLTF. Written as DNA, the CDR3 is TGTGCCAGCAGCCGAAATAATAGGGTCTCCTCTGGGGCCAACGTCCTGACTTTC.

Worth noting for this clonotype: The junction departs from the called germline gene at one end, perhaps through a read error. The J gene is TRBJ2-3, the V gene TRBV14, with a possible D match to TRBD1 (6 bases). The V gene's germline CDR1 is SGHDN and CDR2 FVKESK. There are 14 residues in the CDR3. CDR3: CTSSQTGPADTQYF. The CDR3 DNA sequence: TGTACCAGCAGTCAGACAGGTCCCGCAGATACGCAGTATTTT. The full variable domain, with the rest looked up from reference TRBV14 and TRBJ2-3, is EAGVTQFPSHSVIEKGQTVTLRCDPISGHDNLYWYRRVMGKEIKFLLHFVKESKQDESGMPNNRFLAERTGGTYSTLKVQPAELEDSGVYFCTSSQTGPADTQYFGPGTRLTVL.

Ten or more counts support this clonotype. The V gene is TRBV9, the J gene TRBJ2-2, with a possible D match to TRBD2 (6 bases). CDR1 is SGDLS, CDR2 YYNGEE, per germline. This CDR3 has 14 residues. Trimming shortened V by 2 bases and J by 4 bases, and 9 bases separated the two germline ends. The CDR3 bases are TGTGCCAGCAGCGTTGGGGGGAGCACCGGGGAGCTGTTTTTT. Translated, it gives CASSVGGSTGELFF.

A note on this clonotype: A read error may explain this, as a much larger clone is one base away. The rearrangement joins TRBV9 to TRBJ2-3, with TRBD1 matching 8 bases. Germline V CDR1 and CDR2: SGDLS, YYNGEE. The CDR3 is 16 residues long. This CDR3 reads CASSLSGAGGTDTQCF. Written as DNA, the CDR3 is TGTGCCAGCAGCCTCTCCGGGGCAGGGGGCACAGATACGCAGTGTTTT.

On this clonotype itself: A much more abundant neighbour one base away suggests this may be a read error. V gene TRBV6-1 combines with J gene TRBJ1-4; unclear D gene. With 8 bases removed from V and 5 bases from J, the gap between germline ends came to 18 bases. The CDR3 covers 15 residues. Looked up from germline, CDR1 is MNHNS and CDR2 is SASEGT. DNA for the CDR3: TGTGCCAGCGGTCCCCGGACCCAGCCCAATGAAAAACTGTTTTTT. Its protein is CASGPRTQPNEKLFF.

This clonotype has a count of ten or more. J is TRBJ1-1 and V is TRBV5-1, with D uncertain. The germline CDR1 and CDR2 sequences are SGHRS and YFSETQ. V was trimmed by 4 bases and J by 3 bases, leaving 13 bases between them. The CDR3 length is 14 residues. CDR3 amino acids: CASSRGKADTEAFF. In DNA, the CDR3 is TGCGCCAGCAGCCGCGGAAAGGCCGACACTGAAGCTTTCTTT.

The table lists this clonotype with many counts. The DNA of the CDR3 is TGCGCCAGCAGCCAAGGACAGGGATTTTTAGCCAAAAACATTCAGTACTTC. Translation: CASSQGQGFLAKNIQYF. The rearrangement links TRBV10-2 to TRBJ2-4, with TRBD1 identical over 8 bases. The V gene's germline CDR1 is WSHSY and CDR2 SAAADI. V dropped 6 bases and J dropped 0; count of bases not matched to a gene: 10. CDR3 size: 17 residues.

The chain uses TRBV18 and TRBJ2-5, with 15 bases lining up with TRBD2. V gave up 3 bases and J gave up 5 bases; unmatched junction bases: 7. CDR3 length: 17 residues. The germline V gene has CDR1 KGHSH and CDR2 LQKENI. Here the CDR3 reads CASSPGLAGGPRETQYF. CDR3 in DNA: TGTGCCAGCTCACCCGGACTAGCGGGGGGGCCTCGGGAGACCCAGTACTTC.

This clonotype was seen repeatedly, ten times or more. V usage is TRBV5-1 and J usage is TRBJ2-7; D gene uncertain. This CDR3 is built from 14 residues. The V end was cut by 4 bases, the J end by 2 bases, with 13 bases between. The germline V gene encodes CDR1 SGHRS and CDR2 YFSETQ. CDR3 region: CASSPNSPTYEQYF. The CDR3 nucleotides read TGCGCCAGCAGCCCAAATTCCCCTACCTACGAGCAGTACTTC.

This clonotype was recorded many times. The V gene is TRBV28, the J gene TRBJ2-1, with 9 positions matching TRBD1. V lost 4 bases, J lost 10 bases, and 8 bases stayed unmatched. The CDR3 loop spans 14 amino acids. The germline CDR1 and CDR2 sequences are MDHEN and SYDVKM. The CDR3 coding sequence is TGTGCCAGCAGTTCCCGGGACAGGGCACCCGAGCAGTTCTTC. Encoded protein: CASSSRDRAPEQFF. Full variable domain (outside the CDR3, taken from reference TRBV28 and TRBJ2-1): DVKVTQSSRYLVKRTGEKVFLECVQDMDHENMFWYRQDPGLGLRLIYFSYDVKMKEKGDIPEGYSVSREKKERFSLILESASTNQTSMYLCASSSRDRAPEQFFGPGTRLTVL.

To note about this clonotype: This clone may be a read error of a much larger clone one base away. The rearrangement links TRBV28 to TRBJ1-4; D not certain. This CDR3 region has 13 residues. Germline V lookup: CDR1 MDHEN, CDR2 SYDVKM. Here the CDR3 DNA reads TGTGCCAGCAGTTTACAGTCCGTTGAAGAACTGTTTTTT. It translates to CASSLQSVEELFF.

The V and J genes are TRBV29-1 and TRBJ1-2; TRBD1 might be the D (6 bases). V shed 7 bases and J shed 6 bases, with 18 bases lying between them. The CDR3 is made up of 13 amino acids. CDR1 SQVTM and CDR2 ANQGSEA come from the germline V gene. CDR3 nucleotide sequence: TGCAGCGCTGGGGGGGGCTCCCTAAATGGCTACACCTTC. Residues: CSAGGGSLNGYTF. The whole variable domain, remainder taken from reference TRBV29-1 and TRBJ1-2, is SAVISQKPSRDICQRGTSLTIQCQVDSQVTMMFWYRQQPGQSLTLIATANQGSEATYESGFVIDKFPISRPNLTFSTLTVSNMSPEDSSIYLCSAGGGSLNGYTFGSGTRLTVV.

The chain carries TRBV29-1 and TRBJ2-5; D is perhaps TRBD1 (6 bases). V was pared by 2 bases and J by 5 bases, with 15 bases between. The CDR3 is 14 amino acids. Per the germline V gene, CDR1 is SQVTM and CDR2 is ANQGSEA. The CDR3 DNA follows: TGCAGCGTTGAAATCTCGGGACAAAGGGAGACCCAGTACTTC. The encoded protein is CSVEISGQRETQYF.

In the case of this clonotype: It may be a read error: a sequence one base away is much more abundant. This chain joins TRBV4-2 and TRBJ1-3, with a tentative D call TRBD1 (5 bases). The V and J ends lost 4 bases and 4 bases respectively, with 14 bases between them. Germline CDR1 reads LGHNA; CDR2 reads YNFKEQ. CDR3 size: 15 residues. The CDR3 region has the DNA TGTGCCAGCAGCCCACTGGTGCAGGGAGGAAACACCATATATTTT. Its translation: CASSPLVQGGNTIYF.

The sample holds many counts of this clonotype. The chain links TRBV2 to TRBJ2-7; a weak D match, TRBD2 (7 bases). Deletions cut 8 bases from V and 1 base from J, with 15 bases between. The CDR3 extends over 14 amino acids. Germline V CDR1 and CDR2: SNHLY, FYNNEI. The CDR3 loop reads CASGAGAVSYEQYF. The DNA of the CDR3 is TGTGCCAGCGGGGCGGGGGCAGTGTCCTACGAGCAGTACTTC.

Comment on this clonotype: This may be a read error, as it is one base from a much larger clone. The V call is TRBV7-8, the J call TRBJ1-1, with a possible D match to TRBD1 (5 bases). The CDR3 sequence is 15 residues long. Per germline, CDR1 SGHVS and CDR2 FQNEAQ. The CDR3 sequence is CASGFGGRQGFEAFF. The CDR3 DNA is TGTGCCAGCGGCTTCGGCGGTCGGCAGGGCTTTGAAGCTTTCTTT.

This clonotype came up many times. The chain links TRBV29-1 to TRBJ2-1; D is possibly TRBD1 (7 bases). There are 16 residues in the CDR3. Germline-derived CDR1 and CDR2 are SQVTM and ANQGSEA. Trimming stripped 0 bases from V and 4 bases from J, with 16 bases between. CDR3: CSVEDHGGQNYNEQFF. The CDR3 DNA reads TGCAGCGTTGAAGATCACGGGGGACAGAATTACAATGAGCAGTTCTTC.

This clonotype was observed at least ten times. The chain is built from TRBV4-1 and TRBJ2-7; D ambiguous. The CDR3 extends over 13 amino acids. Looked up from germline, CDR1 is MGHRA and CDR2 is YSYEKL. Trimming left V 1 base short and J 4 bases short, with 8 bases between. CDR3 loop: CASSQAVGYEQYF. CDR3 sequence (DNA): TGCGCCAGCAGCCAAGCCGTTGGATACGAGCAGTACTTC.

Many counts were recorded for this clonotype. This chain connects TRBV18 to TRBJ1-1; TRBD1 might be the D (5 bases). V was cut by 1 base and J by 5 bases, with 11 bases left in between. Germline CDR1 and CDR2: KGHSH and LQKENI. The CDR3 length is 14 residues. CDR3 residues: CASSPRTSRTEAFF. The CDR3 bases are TGTGCCAGCTCACCACGGACAAGTAGGACTGAAGCTTTCTTT.

The V and J genes are TRBV12-3 or TRBV12-4 and TRBJ1-1; D may be TRBD1 (5 bases). V lost 6 bases to trimming and J lost 7 bases, with 21 bases between them. The CDR3 is 15 residues long. The CDR3 region is CASRPYSGRGDEAFF. CDR3 nucleotides: TGTGCCAGCAGACCTTATAGCGGACGGGGGGATGAAGCTTTCTTT.